This T cell receptor (beta chain) was sequenced during a study of Ad26.COV2.S vaccination and SARS-CoV-2 variants (dated by TCRdb to the early 2020s). In terms of the full investigation: TCRbeta repertoire sequencing was used to assess the specificity and breadth of SARS-CoV-2-reactive T cell receptors after Ad26.COV2.S vaccination. The TCR-sequenced set comprised about 30 samples: around 20 Ad26.COV2.S vaccine recipients, 5 placebo recipients and 8 SARS-CoV-2 convalescent individuals.

Broader findings and caveats from the paper: After vaccination, spike-specific CD8+ and CD4+ T cell responses were reported to show substantial breadth. Higher spike-specific TCR breadth was observed in Ad26.COV2.S recipients than in placebo recipients (P = 0.0014). Comparable non-spike TCR breadth was observed between vaccine and placebo recipients, consistent with only spike being contained in the vaccine. The authors noted that the TCR breadth and depth analyses may have underestimated total T cell responses.

The CDR3, cysteine through phenylalanine, is 14 amino acids long. Only the CDR3 region is kept as DNA, spanning 42 bases read in frame from base 1. V lost 4 bases and J lost 0 bases; the stretch between them is 7 bases long. Via the germline V gene (reference sequence), CDR1 is MNHEY and CDR2 SMNVEV. The immunoSEQ Assay was the method used to sequence TCRbeta CDR3 regions. After extraction, genomic DNA underwent amplification by bias-controlled multiplex PCR, followed by high-throughput sequencing. For the original study's pipeline: To quantify the absolute abundance of each unique TCRbeta CDR3 region, sequences were collapsed and filtered. T cell fraction was estimated by normalizing TCRbeta template counts to usable DNA, with usable DNA measured through amplification of reference genes found in all nucleated cells. Repertoire TCRs were annotated as SARS-CoV-2-specific by exact matching of V gene, CDR3 amino acid sequence and J gene to a known reactive TCR set. The reference SARS-CoV-2 TCR set was derived from MIRA and filtered for enrichment in COVID-19-positive ImmuneCODE repertoires, a step that removed public or cross-reactive TCRs. Using the MIRA antigens, annotated TCRs were further analysed by specific ORF or by position within an ORF. Breadth was defined as annotated unique rearrangements over total unique productive rearrangements; depth was the summed frequency of those rearrangements. Two-sided Wilcoxon rank-sum tests were used to compare TCR breadth between groups. TCRdb took this table from immuneACCESS and kept in-frame rearrangements with V and J called. Such tables lack part of the clones; where checked against another copy, unresolved V genes explain under half of the gap, and the rest is unexplained. D and trimming come from the DNA, and the V and J calls and clone size come from that table. Recorded for this sample are 300,000 to 450,000 clones; around 90% of them occurred a single time. Clones ranked in the top ten supply about 3.8% of the sample.

As regards this clone: The specificity of this receptor is unknown. Per-nucleotide qualities are absent, and no much larger clonotype sits a single base away.

Explained via the paper, the time point label denotes: individuals recovered from natural SARS-CoV-2 infection. Material: peripheral blood, obtained after recovery from COVID-19. The chain is encoded by TRBV27 joined to TRBJ1-3; no D gene is confidently identified. This receptor was identified in a human donor who had recovered from COVID-19. The DNA reads TGTGCCAGCAGTTCAAGCAGCTCTGGAAACACCATATATTTT. This is translated as CASSSSSSGNTIYF.